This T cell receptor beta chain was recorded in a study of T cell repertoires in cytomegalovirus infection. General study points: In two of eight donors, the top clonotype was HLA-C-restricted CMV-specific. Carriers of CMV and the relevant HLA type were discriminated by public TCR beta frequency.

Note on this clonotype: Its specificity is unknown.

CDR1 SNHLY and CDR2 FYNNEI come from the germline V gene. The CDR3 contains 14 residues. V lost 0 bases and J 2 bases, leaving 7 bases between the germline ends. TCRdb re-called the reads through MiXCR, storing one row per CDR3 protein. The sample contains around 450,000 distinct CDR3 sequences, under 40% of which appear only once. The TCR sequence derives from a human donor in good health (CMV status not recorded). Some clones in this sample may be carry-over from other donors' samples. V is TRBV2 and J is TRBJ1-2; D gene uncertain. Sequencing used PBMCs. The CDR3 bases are TGTGCCAGCAGTGAAGCGCTGGGAAACTATGGCTACACCTTC. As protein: CASSEALGNYGYTF. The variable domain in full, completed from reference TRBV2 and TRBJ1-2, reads EPEVTQTPSHQVTQMGQEVILRCVPISNHLYFYWYRQILGQKVEFLVSFYNNEISEKSEIFDDQFSVERPDGSNFTLKIRSTKLEDSAMYFCASSEALGNYGYTFGSGTRLTVV.